This TCR beta chain was obtained from a study of CD8+ T cells in alopecia areata (dated by TCRdb to 2017 to 2018). Turning to the overall study: Treated patients were enrolled in an open-label pilot trial of oral tofacitinib at 5 to 10 mg twice daily for moderate-to-severe alopecia areata. TCRbeta CDR3 regions were amplified by immunoSEQ multiplex PCR with 35 Vbeta forward and 13 Jbeta reverse primers. The RNA source kit depended on sample type: the PAXgene miRNA kit for fixed scalp, the miRNeasy kit for PBMCs, and the RNeasy kit for mouse skin. Biopsies were taken from tofacitinib-treated patients at baseline and at 4 and 24 weeks of treatment, and a later scalp biopsy was taken in several of the tofacitinib-treated patients. To study T cell clonal expansion in alopecia areata, the researchers applied high-throughput TCRbeta sequencing to both the C3H/HeJ mouse model and human patients. Scalp clonality was compared across normal scalp (n=4), patchy alopecia areata scalp (n=8), and alopecia totalis/universalis scalp (n=8). Patients stayed on tofacitinib for 6 to 18 months and then had 6 months of follow-up off drug so that delayed response and recurrence could be assessed. Human TCRbeta sequencing covered scalp tissue and sorted CD4+ and CD8+ peripheral blood T cells from patchy and totalis/universalis alopecia areata patients and healthy controls. The SALT score, which quantifies the percentage of affected scalp surface area, was used to measure disease severity in treated patients.

The germline V gene sets CDR1 to SQVTM and CDR2 to ANQGSEA. Trimming at the junction amounts to 2 bases on V and 0 bases on J, and the germline ends lie 5 bases apart. There are 13 amino acids in the CDR3, from cysteine to phenylalanine inclusive. CDR3 DNA only is kept here, 39 bases in frame from base 1. What the work shows at the level of the full study, not this receptor alone: Higher clonality and more expanded CD8+ clones were observed in lesional scalp than in normal scalp, particularly in alopecia totalis/universalis, a finding suggestive of antigenic drive. Unlike mouse skin, which is dominated by gammadelta T cells, normal human skin has resident alphabeta T cells that are also sequenced, and this complicates analysis of the scalp TCR repertoire. Because the treated cohort was small and had just a single nonresponder, larger studies are needed to establish links between baseline CD8+ expansion and response. Many expanded lesional clones were found to persist in scalp and blood during tofacitinib treatment, and relapse after treatment cessation may be partly explained by this persistence. Scalp clonality and the number of expanded CD8+ clones among the top 100 scalp clones were significantly decreased by tofacitinib. TCR sequences shared between patients were less clear than in mice, possibly partly because of HLA diversity in the patient population.

The library relied on the immunoSEQ multiplex PCR assay. For TCR sequencing, RNA was extracted from every sample and reverse transcribed into cDNA to serve as template. SuperScript III was used for first-strand cDNA synthesis, primed with a 2:1 mix of oligo-dT and random hexamers. A synthetic immune receptor repertoire was used to assess amplification bias, and residual bias was removed computationally. On the study's bioinformatics: Raw reads were preprocessed to remove errors, and CDR3 was defined according to IMGT conventions as the region from the conserved cysteine to phenylalanine. Clonality was computed as 1 minus the Shannon entropy, with the entropy normalized by log2 of the number of productive unique TCRs. Whether each scalp clone was CD4 or CD8 was inferred by checking scalp TCRbeta sequences against the CD4 and CD8 repertoires from sorted blood. What TCRdb holds here is the immuneACCESS table cut down to in-frame rearrangements. Part of the clones is not present; checked against another copy, under half of the missing clones reflect an unresolved V gene, and the others are unexplained. Clonal size and the V and J genes are those of that table, whereas D and trimming came from the DNA. Within this sample are tens of thousands of clones, with roughly 65% of them counted one time only. The biggest ten clones account for about a fifth of the sample.

The sample's time point label, decoded: more than three weeks on oral tofacitinib. What this sample's treatment or condition label stands for: oral pan-JAK inhibitor, 5-10 mg twice daily. Lesional scalp punch biopsies and peripheral blood were collected from alopecia areata patients. PBMCs were separated by density centrifugation and stained for CD3, CD4 and CD8, after which CD4+ and CD8+ T cells were sorted on a FACSAria. Concerning this clone itself: Its antigen remains unidentified. No much larger clone is present one base from it, and per-base qualities are unavailable.

Rearrangement joined TRBV29-1 to TRBJ1-3; a tentative D call is TRBD1 (5 bases match). This receptor was identified in a human donor with alopecia areata. The material was CD8+ T cells sorted from blood, obtained at week 4, from a patient treated with tofacitinib. The CDR3 amino acid sequence is: CSVETGSGNTIYF. The DNA sequence is as follows: TGCAGCGTTGAAACAGGCTCTGGAAACACCATATATTTT.